The next 24 T cell receptor beta chains were all read from a single sample in a study of T-cell reconstitution after alpha-beta-depleted transplantation in children (dated by TCRdb to about 2016). Libraries were constructed by PCR. Sequencing relied on an Illumina HiSeq 2500. Molecular barcoding was employed in the preparation of TCR libraries, with unique molecular identifiers being used to normalize TCRbeta repertoire quantification. TCRdb redid the processing of the public reads, applying fastp at Q25 and MiXCR, and retained in-frame beta chains. Records with the same CDR3 protein are collapsed into one entry carrying the most frequent genes and DNA. Present in this sample are over 550,000 distinct CDR3 sequences, about 10% of which were seen just once. The ten most abundant clones make up less than 5% of the sample. The specimen was PBMCs from the stem cell graft donor, collected from the stem cell graft. These receptors were obtained from a human donor who donated a stem cell graft to a child with acute myeloid leukemia.

This clonotype has more than one count but fewer than ten. This chain joins TRBV6-2 or TRBV6-3 and TRBJ2-3; D call uncertain. The V and J ends lost 7 bases and 2 bases respectively, with 7 bases between them. Germline CDR1 and CDR2: MNHEY and SVGEGT. This CDR3 is 12 amino acids long. CDR3 DNA: TGTGCCAGCACTGATTACACAGATACGCAGTATTTT. Translation: CASTDYTDTQYF.

This clonotype was seen a handful of times. The chain links TRBV14 to TRBJ2-4; D remains ambiguous. The V end was cut by 2 bases, the J end by 15 bases, with 8 bases between. This CDR3 has 10 residues. Per germline, CDR1 SGHDN and CDR2 FVKESK. This CDR3 reads CASSQQRLYF. CDR3 nucleotide sequence: TGTGCCAGCAGCCAACAACGATTGTACTTC. Supplemented by reference TRBV14 and TRBJ2-4, the full variable domain reads EAGVTQFPSHSVIEKGQTVTLRCDPISGHDNLYWYRRVMGKEIKFLLHFVKESKQDESGMPNNRFLAERTGGTYSTLKVQPAELEDSGVYFCASSQQRLYFGAGTRLSVL.

The chain has TRBV28 and TRBJ1-2, with no clear D. V was shortened by 6 bases and J by 4 bases, with 12 bases between the two germline ends. Germline V gives CDR1 MDHEN, CDR2 SYDVKM. The CDR3 runs 13 residues. The chain's CDR3 is CASRPGPAYGYTF. CDR3 DNA: TGTGCCAGCAGACCCGGACCGGCCTATGGCTACACCTTC.

The rearrangement joins TRBV21-1 to TRBJ2-7; the DNA was not compared with TRBD2, the D call given in the table. TRBV21-1 is assigned pseudogene status. There are 17 residues in the CDR3. The CDR3 reads CASSKGAEEKGSYEQYF. CDR3 in DNA: TGTGCCAGCAGCAAAGGGGCCGAGGAGAAAGGCTCCTACGAGCAGTACTTC.

V gene TRBV30 combines with J gene TRBJ2-3; D gene unclear. With 5 bases removed from V and 6 bases from J, the gap between germline ends came to 9 bases. Germline V CDR1 and CDR2: GTSNPN, SVGIG (reference sequence). The CDR3 spans 11 residues. CDR3: CAWDYRDTQYF. The CDR3 nucleotides are TGTGCCTGGGATTACCGTGATACGCAGTATTTT. The full variable domain, its missing parts supplied by reference TRBV30 and TRBJ2-3, is SQTIHQWPATLVQPVGSPLSLECTVEGTSNPNLYWYRQAAGRGLQLLFYSVGIGQISSEVPQNLSASRPQDRQFILSSKKLLLSDSGFYLCAWDYRDTQYFGPGTRLTVL.

This clonotype has only a few counts. The chain uses TRBV29-1 and TRBJ1-2; TRBD1 might be the D (6 bases). V lost 5 bases and J lost 8, with 12 bases in between. This CDR3 has 11 residues. Germline lookup yields CDR1 SQVTM and CDR2 ANQGSEA. The CDR3 is CSVQGTRGYTF. For the CDR3, the DNA is TGCAGCGTTCAGGGGACCCGAGGCTACACCTTC.

This clonotype appeared a few times. This chain uses TRBV4-3 with TRBJ2-1; 9 bases are shared with TRBD2. After removal of 4 bases from V and 4 bases from J, the junction contained 11 bases not matched to a gene. The CDR3 loop spans 17 amino acids. Germline V gene data show CDR1 as LGHNA and CDR2 as YSLEER. CDR3 sequence reads: CASSPGGTSHPYNEQFF. The CDR3, as DNA: TGCGCCAGCAGCCCTGGGGGGACTAGCCACCCTTACAATGAGCAGTTCTTC.

The chain links TRBV15 to TRBJ1-2; D is possibly TRBD1 (5 bases). This CDR3 is built from 14 residues. The germline CDR1 and CDR2 sequences are LNHNV and YYDKDF (reference sequence). With 0 bases removed from V and 8 bases from J, the gap between germline ends came to 13 bases. The CDR3 reads CATSRDGGSGGYTF. The CDR3 bases are TGTGCCACCAGCAGAGATGGGGGGTCCGGGGGCTACACCTTC.

This clonotype came up many times. V is TRBV24-1 and J is TRBJ1-1; D remains unclear. With 5 bases removed from V and 1 base from J, the gap between germline ends came to 7 bases. Germline CDR1 KGHDR, CDR2 SFDVKD. CDR3 size: 13 residues. Written as DNA, the CDR3 is TGTGCCACCAGTGGTCCGACGAACACTGAAGCTTTCTTT. This gives the protein CATSGPTNTEAFF.

This clonotype was counted ten times or more. This sequence joins TRBV5-1 and TRBJ2-2, with TRBD2 identical over 7 bases. The V and J ends lost 2 bases and 5 bases, in that order; junction bases with no gene match: 6. This CDR3 is built from 15 residues. The germline gives CDR1 SGHRS, CDR2 YFSETQ. CDR3 residues: CASSFGGGRTGELFF. The CDR3 coding sequence is TGCGCCAGCAGCTTTGGCGGGGGAAGGACCGGGGAGCTGTTTTTT.

This clonotype has at least ten counts. The gene calls are TRBV20-1 and TRBJ2-1; no firm D call. The CDR3 has 15 amino acids. The V and J ends lost 0 bases and 11 bases respectively, with 20 bases between them. CDR1 is DFQATT, CDR2 SNEGSKA, per germline (reference sequence). CDR3 DNA sequence: TGCAGTGCTAGAGACTCCCTCTACTCCGGGCTGCAGCAGTTCTTC. Translation: CSARDSLYSGLQQFF.

This clonotype came up many times. The chain uses TRBV7-9 and TRBJ2-1; no reliable D call. V shed 0 bases and J shed 1 base, with 10 bases lying between them. This CDR3 has 16 amino acids. Germline CDR1 is SEHNR and CDR2 is FQNEAQ (reference sequence). CDR3 sequence: CASSLALGFSYNEQFF. CDR3 DNA sequence: TGTGCCAGCAGCTTAGCCCTCGGGTTTTCCTACAATGAGCAGTTCTTC.

In this sample, this clonotype turned up a few times. The V and J genes are TRBV19 and TRBJ2-1; D call uncertain. V lost 5 bases and J 3 bases, leaving 8 bases between the germline ends. The CDR3 covers 13 residues. Germline V CDR1 and CDR2: LNHDA, SQIVND (reference sequence). In DNA, the CDR3 is TGTGCCAGTAGTCTCAACGGCTACAATGAGCAGTTCTTC. Residues: CASSLNGYNEQFF.

This clonotype was recorded at least ten times. The chain recombines TRBV24-1 with TRBJ2-1; 15 nucleotides line up with TRBD2. Germline V gene lookup returns CDR1 KGHDR and CDR2 SFDVKD. V lost 5 bases and J lost 2; bases outside the gene matches: 9. This CDR3 comprises 19 residues. CDR3 loop: CATSGVGLAGGETYNEQFF. As DNA, the CDR3 is TGTGCCACCAGTGGAGTTGGACTAGCGGGAGGGGAGACCTACAATGAGCAGTTCTTC.

This clonotype was seen repeatedly, ten times or more. The rearrangement uses TRBV20-1 and TRBJ2-4; TRBD2 is a possible D gene (7 bases). There are 14 residues in the CDR3. V shed 1 base and J shed 5 bases, with 12 bases lying between them. Germline assignment: CDR1 DFQATT and CDR2 SNEGSKA (reference sequence). The CDR3 bases are TGCAGTGCTAGAGTAGGGGGGGCACAAAACATTCAGTACTTC. Its protein product is CSARVGGAQNIQYF.

The V gene is TRBV20-1, the J gene TRBJ2-3; 11 bases agree with TRBD2. V shed 5 bases, J shed 6 bases, and the junction held 19 bases outside the gene matches. In germline, CDR1 is DFQATT, CDR2 SNEGSKA (reference sequence). This CDR3 spans 18 amino acids. The CDR3 DNA reads as TGCAGTGCTGGGCCGGCAACCGGGACTAGCGGTCCCCGCGATACGCAGTATTTT. Translated, it gives CSAGPATGTSGPRDTQYF.

This clonotype was seen a few times. The V gene is TRBV29-1, the J gene TRBJ2-5; D unresolved. Trimming took off 3 bases at V and 4 bases at J, with 12 bases between the two ends. This CDR3 spans 13 amino acids. Germline V gene sequence: CDR1 SQVTM, CDR2 ANQGSEA. In nucleotides, the CDR3 is TGCAGCGTTGATTTCAGGCTAGGAGAGACCCAGTACTTC. Translating it yields CSVDFRLGETQYF.

This clonotype has more than one count but fewer than ten. CDR3 nucleotides: TGCAGTGCCCCCATACGCTACACCTTC. The encoded protein is CSAPIRYTF. The V call is TRBV20-1, the J call TRBJ1-2; D is unclear. Trimming left V 6 bases short and J 9 bases short, with 8 bases between. CDR3 length: 9 amino acids. Germline assignment: CDR1 DFQATT and CDR2 SNEGSKA (reference sequence).

V usage is TRBV11-2 and J usage is TRBJ2-3; 8 bases map to TRBD2. Germline CDR1 reads SGHAT; CDR2 reads FQNNGV. The CDR3 totals 12 residues. V shed 4 bases and J 8 bases; nucleotides not matched to a gene: 2. CDR3 bases: TGTGCCAGCAGCTCCGGGACTAGTACGCAGTATTTT. It specifies CASSSGTSTQYF.

The chain has TRBV5-6 and TRBJ1-5, with 11 nucleotides matching TRBD1. The CDR3 length is 19 residues. J gave up 1 base and V 3 bases, and 12 bases lay outside the gene matches. Germline V CDR1 and CDR2: SGHDT, YYEEEE. CDR3 nucleotide sequence: TGTGCCAGCAGCTCCTATCGGACAGGGGGCTTTAGGAGCAATCAGCCCCAGCATTTT. Its protein product is CASSSYRTGGFRSNQPQHF.

The chain couples TRBV7-2 to TRBJ2-3; 7 bases match TRBD1. The length of the CDR3 is 14 residues. V gave up 4 bases and J gave up 5 bases; unmatched junction bases: 6. Germline CDR1 reads SGHTA; CDR2 reads FQGNSA. The chain's CDR3 is CASSSPQGRDTQYF. The CDR3 nucleotides read TGTGCCAGCAGCTCACCACAGGGGCGAGATACGCAGTATTTT. Looking up the rest from reference TRBV7-2 and TRBJ2-3 gives the full variable domain: GAGVSQSPSNKVTEKGKDVELRCDPISGHTALYWYRQSLGQGLEFLIYFQGNSAPDKSGLPSDRFSAERTGGSVSTLTIQRTQQEDSAVYLCASSSPQGRDTQYFGPGTRLTVL.

This clonotype occurred a few times. This chain joins TRBV5-1 and TRBJ2-1; D not resolved. V was cut by 4 bases and J by 2 bases, with 16 bases left in between. The CDR3 runs 16 residues. CDR1 and CDR2 from the germline V gene are SGHRS and YFSETQ. The DNA for the CDR3 is TGCGCCAGCAGCCAGGTCGAGGCTATACCCTACAATGAGCAGTTCTTC. Translating it yields CASSQVEAIPYNEQFF.

This chain's CDR3 is CAISESRLGRPDEQYF. In nucleotides, the CDR3 is TGTGCCATCAGTGAGTCGAGATTGGGCAGACCAGACGAGCAGTACTTC. V and J are TRBV10-3 and TRBJ2-7; D remains unclear. Trimming removed 0 bases at V and 5 bases at J, with 17 bases between. CDR1 and CDR2 from the germline V gene are ENHRY and SYGVKD. This CDR3 spans 16 amino acids.

This clonotype was detected ten times or more. The chain's CDR3 is CATSRDLGGETQYF. The CDR3 DNA reads as TGTGCCACCAGCAGAGATCTCGGCGGAGAGACCCAGTACTTC. The chain recombines TRBV15 with TRBJ2-5; D uncertain. V shed 0 bases and J shed 4 bases, with 9 bases lying between them. This CDR3 region has 14 residues. CDR1 and CDR2 from the germline V gene are LNHNV and YYDKDF (reference sequence).